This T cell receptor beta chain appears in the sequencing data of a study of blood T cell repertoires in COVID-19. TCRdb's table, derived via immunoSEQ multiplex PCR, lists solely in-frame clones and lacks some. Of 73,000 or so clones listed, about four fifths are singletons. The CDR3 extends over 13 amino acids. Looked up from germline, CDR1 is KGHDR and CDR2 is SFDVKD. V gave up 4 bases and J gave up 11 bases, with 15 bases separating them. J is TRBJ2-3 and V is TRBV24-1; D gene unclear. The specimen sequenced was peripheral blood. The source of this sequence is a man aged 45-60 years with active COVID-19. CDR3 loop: CATSDPPSTGQYF. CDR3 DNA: TGTGCCACCAGTGACCCTCCCTCCACGGGGCAGTATTTT.